This TCR beta chain was obtained from a study of monozygotic twins with inflammatory bowel disease. The template-switching step introduced UMIs that carried a 6-nucleotide sample barcode. TCRdb re-called the 5' RACE reads; one entry per CDR3 protein, DNA not given. This sample contains around 380,000 distinct CDR3 sequences. Germline CDR1 reads MNHEY; CDR2 reads SMNVEV (reference sequence). CDR3 length: 20 amino acids. The TCR comes from a human donor with ulcerative colitis or Crohn's disease, or a healthy co-twin of an affected twin (not recorded which). The V and J genes are TRBV27 and TRBJ2-1; TCRdb indicates TRBD1, and absent DNA this call remains unverified. Input material: blood. The chain's CDR3 is CASSPPLTGIGYNVLNEQFF.